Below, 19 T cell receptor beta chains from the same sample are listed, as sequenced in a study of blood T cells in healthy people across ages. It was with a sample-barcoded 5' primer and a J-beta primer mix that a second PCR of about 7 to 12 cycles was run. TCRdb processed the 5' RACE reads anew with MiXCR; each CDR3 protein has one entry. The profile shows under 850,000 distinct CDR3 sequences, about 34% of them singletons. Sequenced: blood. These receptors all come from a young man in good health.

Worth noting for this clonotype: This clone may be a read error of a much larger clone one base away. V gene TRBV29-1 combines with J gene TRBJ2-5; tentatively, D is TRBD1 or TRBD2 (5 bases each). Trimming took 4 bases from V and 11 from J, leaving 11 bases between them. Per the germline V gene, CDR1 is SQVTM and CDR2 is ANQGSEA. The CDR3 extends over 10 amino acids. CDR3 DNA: TGCAGCGTTGCAGGTGAGGGGCAGTACTTC. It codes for CSVAGEGQYF.

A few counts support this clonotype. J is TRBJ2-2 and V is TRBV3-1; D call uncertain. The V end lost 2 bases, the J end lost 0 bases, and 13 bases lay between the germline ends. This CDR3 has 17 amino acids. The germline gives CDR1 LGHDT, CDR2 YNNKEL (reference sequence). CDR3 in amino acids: CASSQREALPNTGELFF. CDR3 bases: TGTGCCAGCAGCCAAAGAGAAGCCCTTCCGAACACCGGGGAGCTGTTTTTT. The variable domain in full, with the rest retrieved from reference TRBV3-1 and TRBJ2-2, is DTAVSQTPKYLVTQMGNDKSIKCEQNLGHDTMYWYKQDSKKFLKIMFSYNNKELIINETVPNRFSPKSPDKAHLNLHINSLELGDSAVYFCASSQREALPNTGELFFGEGSRLTVL.

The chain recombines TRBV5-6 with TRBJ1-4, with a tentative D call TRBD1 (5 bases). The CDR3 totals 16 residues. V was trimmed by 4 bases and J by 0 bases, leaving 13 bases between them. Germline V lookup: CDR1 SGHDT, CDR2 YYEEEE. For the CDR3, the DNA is TGTGCCAGCAGCACCGGACATACTGCAACTAATGAAAAACTGTTTTTT. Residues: CASSTGHTATNEKLFF.

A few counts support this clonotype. The CDR3 DNA reads as TGTGCCAGCAGCCTTCCCGGGACAGGGGTGACTGAAGCTTTCTTT. Amino acid sequence: CASSLPGTGVTEAFF. V and J are TRBV4-2 and TRBJ1-1; 10 nucleotides line up with TRBD1. V shed 4 bases and J 5 bases; nucleotides not matched to a gene: 7. This CDR3 spans 15 amino acids. Germline-derived CDR1 and CDR2 are LGHNA and YNFKEQ.

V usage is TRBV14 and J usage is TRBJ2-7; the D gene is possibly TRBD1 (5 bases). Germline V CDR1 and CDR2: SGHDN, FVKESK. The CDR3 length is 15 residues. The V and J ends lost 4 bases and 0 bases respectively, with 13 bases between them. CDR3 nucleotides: TGTGCCAGCAGCCCCACACAGGCTTACTCCTACGAGCAGTACTTC. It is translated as CASSPTQAYSYEQYF.

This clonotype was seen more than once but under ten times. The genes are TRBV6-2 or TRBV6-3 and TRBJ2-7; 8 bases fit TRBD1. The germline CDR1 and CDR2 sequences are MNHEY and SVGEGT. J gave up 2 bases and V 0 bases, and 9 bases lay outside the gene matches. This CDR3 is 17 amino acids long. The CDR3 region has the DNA TGTGCCAGCAGTTACTCAACTGACAGGGGCGACCCCTACGAGCAGTACTTC. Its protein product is CASSYSTDRGDPYEQYF.

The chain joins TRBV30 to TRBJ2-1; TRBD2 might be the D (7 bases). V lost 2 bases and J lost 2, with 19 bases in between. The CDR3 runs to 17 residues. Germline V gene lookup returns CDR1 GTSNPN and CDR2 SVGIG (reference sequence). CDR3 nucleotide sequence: TGTGCCTGGAGTCCCTTTGCGGGGGCCTCTACCTACAATGAGCAGTTCTTC. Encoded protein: CAWSPFAGASTYNEQFF.

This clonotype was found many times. The CDR3 bases are TGCGCCAGCAGCCAAGATAATCTGGGTGGCTATGGCTACACCTTC. Translation gives CASSQDNLGGYGYTF. V and J are TRBV4-1 and TRBJ1-2; D uncertain. Germline V gives CDR1 MGHRA, CDR2 YSYEKL. The V and J ends lost 0 bases and 4 bases respectively, with 12 bases between them. The CDR3 totals 15 residues.

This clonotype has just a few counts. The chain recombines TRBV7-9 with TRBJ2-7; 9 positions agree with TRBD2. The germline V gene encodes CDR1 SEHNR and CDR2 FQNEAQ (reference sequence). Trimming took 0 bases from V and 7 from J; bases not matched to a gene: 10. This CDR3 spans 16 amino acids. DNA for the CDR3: TGTGCCAGCAGCTTAGCTGGTCTAGCGGGGTGGGATGAGCAGTACTTC. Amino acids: CASSLAGLAGWDEQYF.

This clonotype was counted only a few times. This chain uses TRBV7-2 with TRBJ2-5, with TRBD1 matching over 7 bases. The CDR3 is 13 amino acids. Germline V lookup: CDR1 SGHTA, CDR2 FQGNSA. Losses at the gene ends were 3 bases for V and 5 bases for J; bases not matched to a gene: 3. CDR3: CASSFDRVETQYF. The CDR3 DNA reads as TGTGCCAGCAGCTTCGACAGGGTGGAGACCCAGTACTTC.

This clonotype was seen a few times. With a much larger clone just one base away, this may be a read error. In nucleotides, the CDR3 is TGCGCCAGCAGCTTGGTTGGACAGGGAAGGGACTACACCTTC. It specifies CASSLVGQGRDYTF. The V gene is TRBV5-1, the J gene TRBJ1-2, with TRBD1 matching over 8 bases. Germline CDR1 is SGHRS and CDR2 is YFSETQ. The CDR3 runs to 14 residues. Trimming took 0 bases from V and 10 from J; bases not matched to a gene: 8.

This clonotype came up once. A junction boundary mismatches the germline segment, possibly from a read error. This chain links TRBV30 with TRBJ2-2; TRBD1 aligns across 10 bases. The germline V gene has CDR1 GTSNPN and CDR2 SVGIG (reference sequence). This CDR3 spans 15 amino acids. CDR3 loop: CAWSPRQGATAELFF. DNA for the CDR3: TGTGCCTGGAGTCCAAGACAGGGGGCCACCGCGGAGCTGTTTTTT.

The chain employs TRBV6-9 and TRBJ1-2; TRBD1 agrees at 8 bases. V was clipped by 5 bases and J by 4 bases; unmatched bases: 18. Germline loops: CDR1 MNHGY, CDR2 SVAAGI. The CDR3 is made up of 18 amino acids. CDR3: CASSPDGDRQERFYGYTF. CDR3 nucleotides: TGTGCCAGCAGTCCCGATGGGGACAGGCAGGAGCGTTTCTATGGCTACACCTTC.

CDR3 amino acids: CASSLGGQTGGYTF. In nucleotides, the CDR3 is TGCGCCAGCAGCTTGGGGGGACAGACGGGTGGCTACACCTTC. The chain joins TRBV5-1 to TRBJ1-2, with 7 bases fitting TRBD1. CDR1 is SGHRS and CDR2 is YFSETQ in the germline V gene. After removal of 0 bases from V and 7 bases from J, the junction contained 6 bases not matched to a gene. There are 14 residues in the CDR3.

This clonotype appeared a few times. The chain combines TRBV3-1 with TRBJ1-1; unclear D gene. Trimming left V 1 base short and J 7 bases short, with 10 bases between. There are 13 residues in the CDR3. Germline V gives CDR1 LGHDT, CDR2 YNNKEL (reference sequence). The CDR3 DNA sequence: TGTGCCAGCAGCCAAGTGGCAGGAGGTGAAGCTTTCTTT. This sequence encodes CASSQVAGGEAFF.

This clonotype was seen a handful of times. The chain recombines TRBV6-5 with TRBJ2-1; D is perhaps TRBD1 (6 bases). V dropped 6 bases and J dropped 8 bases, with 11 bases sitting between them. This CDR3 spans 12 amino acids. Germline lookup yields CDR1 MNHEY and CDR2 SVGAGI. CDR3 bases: TGTGCCAGCAGCCGCAGGGGTCATGAGCAGTTCTTC. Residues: CASSRRGHEQFF.

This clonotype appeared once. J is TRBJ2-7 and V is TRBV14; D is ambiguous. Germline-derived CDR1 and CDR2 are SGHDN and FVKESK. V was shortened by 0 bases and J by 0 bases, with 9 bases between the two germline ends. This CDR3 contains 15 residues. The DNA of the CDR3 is TGTGCCAGCAGCCAAGATGTCGTGAGCTCCTACGAGCAGTACTTC. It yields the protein CASSQDVVSSYEQYF.

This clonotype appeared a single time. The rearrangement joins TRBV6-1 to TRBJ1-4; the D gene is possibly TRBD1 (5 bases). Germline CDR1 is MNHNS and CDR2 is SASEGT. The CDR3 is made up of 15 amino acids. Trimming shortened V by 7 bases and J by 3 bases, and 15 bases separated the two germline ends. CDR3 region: CASTESQGANEKLFF. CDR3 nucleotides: TGTGCCAGCACCGAGTCCCAGGGTGCTAATGAAAAACTGTTTTTT.

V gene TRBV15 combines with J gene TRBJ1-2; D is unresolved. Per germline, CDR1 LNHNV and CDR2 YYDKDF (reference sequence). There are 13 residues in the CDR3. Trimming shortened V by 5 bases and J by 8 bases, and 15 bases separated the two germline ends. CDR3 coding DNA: TGTGCCACCAGCCAGAACAGTCGCTTGGGCTACACCTTC. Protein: CATSQNSRLGYTF.